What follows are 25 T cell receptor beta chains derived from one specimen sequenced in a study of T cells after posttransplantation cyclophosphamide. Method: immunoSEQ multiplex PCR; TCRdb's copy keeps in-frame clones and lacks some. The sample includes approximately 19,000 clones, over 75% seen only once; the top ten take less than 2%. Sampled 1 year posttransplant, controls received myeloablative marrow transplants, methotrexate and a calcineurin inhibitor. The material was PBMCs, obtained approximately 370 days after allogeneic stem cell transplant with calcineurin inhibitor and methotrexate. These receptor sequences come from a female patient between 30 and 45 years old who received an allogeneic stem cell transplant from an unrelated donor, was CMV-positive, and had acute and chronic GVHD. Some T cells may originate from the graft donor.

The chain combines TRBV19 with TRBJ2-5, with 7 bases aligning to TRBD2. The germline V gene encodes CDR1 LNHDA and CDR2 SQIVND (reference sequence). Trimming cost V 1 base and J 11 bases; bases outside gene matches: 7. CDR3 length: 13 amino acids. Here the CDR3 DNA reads TGTGCCAGTAGTATAGCGGGAGGAAGGGAGCAGTACTTC. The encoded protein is CASSIAGGREQYF.

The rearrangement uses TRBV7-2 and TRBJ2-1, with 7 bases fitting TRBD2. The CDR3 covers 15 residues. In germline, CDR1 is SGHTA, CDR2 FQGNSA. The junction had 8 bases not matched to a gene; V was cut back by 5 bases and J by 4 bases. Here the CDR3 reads CASSLGRAKYNEQFF. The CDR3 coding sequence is TGTGCCAGCAGCCTAGGGAGGGCCAAGTACAATGAGCAGTTCTTC.

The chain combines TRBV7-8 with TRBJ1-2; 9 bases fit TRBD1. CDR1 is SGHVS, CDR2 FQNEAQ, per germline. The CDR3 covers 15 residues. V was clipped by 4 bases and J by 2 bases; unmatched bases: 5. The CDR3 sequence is CASSYGTGRNYGYTF. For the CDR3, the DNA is TGTGCCAGCAGCTATGGGACAGGGCGAAACTATGGCTACACCTTC.

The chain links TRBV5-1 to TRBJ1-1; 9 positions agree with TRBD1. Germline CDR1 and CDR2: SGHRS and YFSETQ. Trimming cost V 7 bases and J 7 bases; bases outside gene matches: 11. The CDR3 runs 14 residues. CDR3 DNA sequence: TGCGCCAGCCGGGACAGGGAGCTTAGTGGTGAAGCTTTCTTT. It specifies CASRDRELSGEAFF.

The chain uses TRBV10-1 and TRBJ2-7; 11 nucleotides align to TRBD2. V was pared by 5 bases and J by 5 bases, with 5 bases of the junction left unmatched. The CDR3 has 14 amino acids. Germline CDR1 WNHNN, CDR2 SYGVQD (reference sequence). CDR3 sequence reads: CASSRTSGSDEQYF. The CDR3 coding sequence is TGCGCCAGCAGTAGGACTAGCGGGTCGGACGAGCAGTACTTC.

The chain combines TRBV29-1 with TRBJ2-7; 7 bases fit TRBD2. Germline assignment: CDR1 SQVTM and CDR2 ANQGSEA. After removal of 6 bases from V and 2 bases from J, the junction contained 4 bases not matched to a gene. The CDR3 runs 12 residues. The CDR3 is CSVGAGAYEQYV. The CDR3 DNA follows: TGCAGCGTCGGGGCGGGGGCCTACGAGCAGTACGTC.

CDR3: CASSIRGRAGTMNTEAFF. CDR3 DNA sequence: TGTGCCAGTAGTATAAGGGGAAGGGCAGGGACTATGAACACTGAAGCTTTCTTT. V usage is TRBV19 and J usage is TRBJ1-1; tentatively, D is TRBD1 (5 bases). In germline, CDR1 is LNHDA, CDR2 SQIVND (reference sequence). V was clipped by 2 bases and J by 0 bases, with 19 bases between them. The CDR3 consists of 18 residues.

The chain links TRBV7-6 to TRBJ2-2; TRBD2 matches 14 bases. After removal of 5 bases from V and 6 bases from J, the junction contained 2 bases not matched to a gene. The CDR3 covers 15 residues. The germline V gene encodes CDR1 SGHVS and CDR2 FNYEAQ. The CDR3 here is CASSRLAGGPGELFF. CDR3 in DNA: TGTGCCAGCAGCAGACTAGCGGGAGGGCCCGGGGAGCTGTTTTTT.

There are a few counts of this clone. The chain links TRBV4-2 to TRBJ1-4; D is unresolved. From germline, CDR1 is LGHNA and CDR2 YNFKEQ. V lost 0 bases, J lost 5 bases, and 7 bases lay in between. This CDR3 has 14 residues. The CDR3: CASSQEQENEKLFF. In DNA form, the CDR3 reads TGTGCCAGCAGCCAAGAGCAGGAAAATGAAAAACTGTTTTTT.

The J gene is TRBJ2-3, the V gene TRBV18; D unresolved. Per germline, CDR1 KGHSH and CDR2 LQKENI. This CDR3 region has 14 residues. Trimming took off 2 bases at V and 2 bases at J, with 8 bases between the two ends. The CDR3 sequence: CASSPVGATDTQYF. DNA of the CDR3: TGTGCCAGCTCACCAGTCGGAGCCACAGATACGCAGTATTTT.

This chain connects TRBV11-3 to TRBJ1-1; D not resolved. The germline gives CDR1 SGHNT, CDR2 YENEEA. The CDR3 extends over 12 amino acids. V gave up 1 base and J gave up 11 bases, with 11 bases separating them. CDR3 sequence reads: CASSLAHSVAFF. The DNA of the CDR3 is TGTGCCAGCAGCTTAGCCCACTCGGTGGCTTTCTTT. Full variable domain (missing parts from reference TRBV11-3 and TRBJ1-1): EAGVVQSPRYKIIEKKQPVAFWCNPISGHNTLYWYLQNLGQGPELLIRYENEEAVDDSQLPKDRFSAERLKGVDSTLKIQPAELGDSAVYLCASSLAHSVAFFGQGTRLTVV.

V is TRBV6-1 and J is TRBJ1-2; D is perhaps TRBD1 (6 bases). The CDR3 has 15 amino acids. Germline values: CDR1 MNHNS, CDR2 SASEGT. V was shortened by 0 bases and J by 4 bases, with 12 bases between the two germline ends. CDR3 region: CASSEAVEQGYGYTF. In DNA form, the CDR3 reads TGTGCCAGCAGTGAAGCGGTGGAACAGGGCTATGGCTACACCTTC.

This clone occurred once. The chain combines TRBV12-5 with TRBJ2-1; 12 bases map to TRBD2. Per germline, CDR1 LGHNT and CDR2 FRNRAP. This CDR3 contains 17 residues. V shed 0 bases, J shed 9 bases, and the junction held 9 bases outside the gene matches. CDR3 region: CASGLVTSGSQPGEQFF. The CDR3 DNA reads TGTGCTAGTGGTTTGGTGACTAGCGGGAGTCAGCCGGGTGAGCAGTTCTTC.

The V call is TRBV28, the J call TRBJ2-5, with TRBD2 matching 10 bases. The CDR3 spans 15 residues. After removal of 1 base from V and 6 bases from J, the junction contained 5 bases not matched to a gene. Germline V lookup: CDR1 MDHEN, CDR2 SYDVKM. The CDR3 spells CASSLLAGGPKTQYF. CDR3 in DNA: TGTGCCAGCAGTTTATTAGCGGGAGGACCGAAGACCCAGTACTTC.

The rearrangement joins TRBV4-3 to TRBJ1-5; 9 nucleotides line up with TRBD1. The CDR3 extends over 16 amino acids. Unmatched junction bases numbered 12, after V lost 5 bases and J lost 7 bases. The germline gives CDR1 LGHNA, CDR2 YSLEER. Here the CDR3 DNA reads TGCGCCAGCAGCGCGACTGTAACAGGGGGCCGACAGCCCCAGCATTTT. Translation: CASSATVTGGRQPQHF.

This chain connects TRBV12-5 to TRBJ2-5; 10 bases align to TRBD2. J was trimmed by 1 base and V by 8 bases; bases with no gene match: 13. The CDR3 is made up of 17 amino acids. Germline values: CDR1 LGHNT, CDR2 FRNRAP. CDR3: CASSPFLSSGSQETQYF. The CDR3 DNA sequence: TGTGCTAGTAGTCCGTTTTTGTCTAGCGGGAGCCAAGAGACCCAGTACTTC.

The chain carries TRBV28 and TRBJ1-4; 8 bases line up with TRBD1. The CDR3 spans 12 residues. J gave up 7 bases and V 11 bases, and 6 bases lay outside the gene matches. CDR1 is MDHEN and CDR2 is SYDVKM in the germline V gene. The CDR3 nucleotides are TGTGCCTCCTCACAGGGGGGTGAAAAACTGTTTTTT. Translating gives CASSQGGEKLFF.

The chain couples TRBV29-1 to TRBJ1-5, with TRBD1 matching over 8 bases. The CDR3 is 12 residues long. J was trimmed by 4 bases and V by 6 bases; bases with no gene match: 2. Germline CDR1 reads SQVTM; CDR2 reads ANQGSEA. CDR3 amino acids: CSVRTGNQPQHF. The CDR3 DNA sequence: TGCAGCGTGCGGACAGGGAATCAGCCCCAGCATTTT.

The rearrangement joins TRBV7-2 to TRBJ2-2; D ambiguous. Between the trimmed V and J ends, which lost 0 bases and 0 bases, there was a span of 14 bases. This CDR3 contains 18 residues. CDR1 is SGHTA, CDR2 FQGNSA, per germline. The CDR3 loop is CASSLALSVTPNTGELFF. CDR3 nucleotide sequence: TGTGCCAGCAGCTTAGCGCTAAGTGTGACTCCGAACACCGGGGAGCTGTTTTTT.

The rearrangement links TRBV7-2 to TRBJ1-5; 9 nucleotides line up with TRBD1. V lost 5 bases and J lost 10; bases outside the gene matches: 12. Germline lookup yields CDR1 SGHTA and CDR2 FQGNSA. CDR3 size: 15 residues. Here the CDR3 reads CASSAGTGTISPQHF. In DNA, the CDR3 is TGTGCCAGCAGCGCCGGGACAGGGACAATCAGCCCCCAGCATTTT. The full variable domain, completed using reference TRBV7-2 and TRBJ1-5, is GAGVSQSPSNKVTEKGKDVELRCDPISGHTALYWYRQSLGQGLEFLIYFQGNSAPDKSGLPSDRFSAERTGGSVSTLTIQRTQQEDSAVYLCASSAGTGTISPQHFGDGTRLSIL.

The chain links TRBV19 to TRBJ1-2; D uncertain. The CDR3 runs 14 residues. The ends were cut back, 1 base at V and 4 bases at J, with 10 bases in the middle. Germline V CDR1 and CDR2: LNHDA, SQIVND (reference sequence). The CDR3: CASSIANGAYGYTF. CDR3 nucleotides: TGTGCCAGTAGTATAGCGAACGGAGCCTATGGCTACACCTTC.

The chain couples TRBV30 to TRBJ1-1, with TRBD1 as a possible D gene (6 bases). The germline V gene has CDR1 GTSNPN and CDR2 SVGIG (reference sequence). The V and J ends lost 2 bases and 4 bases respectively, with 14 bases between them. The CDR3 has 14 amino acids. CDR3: CAWSPPGARTEAFF. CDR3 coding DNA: TGTGCCTGGAGTCCCCCAGGGGCTCGCACTGAAGCTTTCTTT. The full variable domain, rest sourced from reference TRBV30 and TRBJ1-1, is SQTIHQWPATLVQPVGSPLSLECTVEGTSNPNLYWYRQAAGRGLQLLFYSVGIGQISSEVPQNLSASRPQDRQFILSSKKLLLSDSGFYLCAWSPPGARTEAFFGQGTRLTVV.

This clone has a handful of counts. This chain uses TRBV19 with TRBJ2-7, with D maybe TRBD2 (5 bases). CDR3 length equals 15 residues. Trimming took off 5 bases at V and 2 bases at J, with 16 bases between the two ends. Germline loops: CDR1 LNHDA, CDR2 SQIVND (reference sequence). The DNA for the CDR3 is TGTGCCAGTAGTTCCCGGGGTAGCAGAGCCTACGAGCAGTACTTC. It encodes CASSSRGSRAYEQYF.

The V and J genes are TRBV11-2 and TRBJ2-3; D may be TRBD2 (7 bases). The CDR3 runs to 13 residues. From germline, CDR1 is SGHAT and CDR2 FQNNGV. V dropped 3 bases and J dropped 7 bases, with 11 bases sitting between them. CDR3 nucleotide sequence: TGTGCCAGCAGCTTTGGGGGGGCTAATACGCAGTATTTT. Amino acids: CASSFGGANTQYF.

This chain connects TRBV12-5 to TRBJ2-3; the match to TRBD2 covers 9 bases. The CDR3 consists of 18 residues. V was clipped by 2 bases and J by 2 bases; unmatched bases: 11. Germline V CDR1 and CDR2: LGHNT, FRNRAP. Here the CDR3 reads CASGLPSTGTSFTDTQYF. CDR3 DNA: TGTGCTAGTGGTTTGCCCAGTACCGGGACTAGCTTCACAGATACGCAGTATTTT.